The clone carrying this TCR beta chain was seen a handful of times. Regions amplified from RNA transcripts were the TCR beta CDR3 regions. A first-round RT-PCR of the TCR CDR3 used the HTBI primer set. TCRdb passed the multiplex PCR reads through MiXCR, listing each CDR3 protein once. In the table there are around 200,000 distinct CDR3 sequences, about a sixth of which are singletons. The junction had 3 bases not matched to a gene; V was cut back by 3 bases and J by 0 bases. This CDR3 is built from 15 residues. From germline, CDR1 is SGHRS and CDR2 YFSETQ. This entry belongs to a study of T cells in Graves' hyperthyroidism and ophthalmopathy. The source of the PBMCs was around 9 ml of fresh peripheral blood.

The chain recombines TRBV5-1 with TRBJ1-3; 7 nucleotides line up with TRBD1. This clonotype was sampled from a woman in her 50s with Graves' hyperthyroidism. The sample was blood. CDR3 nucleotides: TGCGCCAGCAGCTCAGGGACAGTCTCTGGAAACACCATATATTTT. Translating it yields CASSSGTVSGNTIYF.